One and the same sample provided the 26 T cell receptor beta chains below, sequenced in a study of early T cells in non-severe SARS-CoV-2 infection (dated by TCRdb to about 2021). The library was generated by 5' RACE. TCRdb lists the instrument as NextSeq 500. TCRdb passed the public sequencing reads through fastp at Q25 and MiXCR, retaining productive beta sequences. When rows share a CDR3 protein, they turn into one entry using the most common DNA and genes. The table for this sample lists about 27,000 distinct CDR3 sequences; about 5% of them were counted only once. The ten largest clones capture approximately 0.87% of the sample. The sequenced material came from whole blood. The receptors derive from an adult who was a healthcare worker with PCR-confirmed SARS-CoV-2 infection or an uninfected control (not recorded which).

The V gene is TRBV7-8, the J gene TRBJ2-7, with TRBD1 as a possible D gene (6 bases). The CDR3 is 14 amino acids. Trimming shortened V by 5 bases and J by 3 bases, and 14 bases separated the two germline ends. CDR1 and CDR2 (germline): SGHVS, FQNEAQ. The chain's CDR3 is CASSTGHRYYEQYF. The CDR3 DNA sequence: TGTGCCAGCAGCACGGGACACAGATACTACGAGCAGTACTTC.

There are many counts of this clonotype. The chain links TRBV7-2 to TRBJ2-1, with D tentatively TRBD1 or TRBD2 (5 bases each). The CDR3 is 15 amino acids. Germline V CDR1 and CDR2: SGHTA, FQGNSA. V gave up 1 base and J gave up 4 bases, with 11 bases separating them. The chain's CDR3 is CASSLGGGSYNEQFF. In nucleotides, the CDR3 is TGTGCCAGCAGCTTAGGGGGCGGGTCATACAATGAGCAGTTCTTC.

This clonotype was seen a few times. The CDR3 loop reads CASSLAGTVNTEAFF. The CDR3 DNA reads as TGTGCCAGCAGCTTAGCTGGGACAGTGAACACTGAAGCTTTCTTT. This sequence joins TRBV7-9 and TRBJ1-1, with 7 bases identical to TRBD1. The CDR3 loop spans 15 amino acids. Looked up from germline, CDR1 is SEHNR and CDR2 is FQNEAQ (reference sequence). With V trimmed by 0 bases and J by 0 bases, 1 base remained unmatched.

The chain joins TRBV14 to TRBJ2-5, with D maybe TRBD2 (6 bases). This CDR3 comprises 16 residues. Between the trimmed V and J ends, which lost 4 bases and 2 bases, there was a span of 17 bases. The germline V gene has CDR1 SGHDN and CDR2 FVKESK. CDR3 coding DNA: TGTGCCAGCAGCCCACTGGGCGGGGCCCTGCAAGAGACCCAGTACTTC. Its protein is CASSPLGGALQETQYF.

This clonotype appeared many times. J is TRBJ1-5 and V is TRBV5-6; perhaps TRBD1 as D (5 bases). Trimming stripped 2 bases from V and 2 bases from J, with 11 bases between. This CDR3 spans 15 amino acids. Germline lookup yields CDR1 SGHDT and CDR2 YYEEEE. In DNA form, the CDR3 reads TGTGCCAGCAGCTTACTGGGGCTAGGCAATCAGCCCCAGCATTTT. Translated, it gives CASSLLGLGNQPQHF.

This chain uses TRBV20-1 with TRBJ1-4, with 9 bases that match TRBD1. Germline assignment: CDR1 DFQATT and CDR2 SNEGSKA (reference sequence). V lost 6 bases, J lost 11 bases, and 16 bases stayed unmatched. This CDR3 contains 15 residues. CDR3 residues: CSATSGTGFVDKLFF. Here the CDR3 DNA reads TGCAGTGCCACCTCCGGGACAGGGTTTGTGGACAAACTGTTTTTT.

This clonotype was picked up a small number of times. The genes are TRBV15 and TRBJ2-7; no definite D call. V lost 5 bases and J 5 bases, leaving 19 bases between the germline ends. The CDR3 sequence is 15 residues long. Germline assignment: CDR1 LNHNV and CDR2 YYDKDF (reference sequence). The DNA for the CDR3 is TGTGCCACCAGCCCCACTGGGGTGGGCTTTGACGAGCAGTACTTC. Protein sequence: CATSPTGVGFDEQYF.

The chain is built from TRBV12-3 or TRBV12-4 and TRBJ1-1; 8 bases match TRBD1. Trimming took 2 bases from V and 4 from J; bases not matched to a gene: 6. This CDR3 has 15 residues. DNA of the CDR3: TGTGCCAGCAGTTTACGGCAAACAGGGGGCACTGAAGCTTTCTTT. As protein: CASSLRQTGGTEAFF.

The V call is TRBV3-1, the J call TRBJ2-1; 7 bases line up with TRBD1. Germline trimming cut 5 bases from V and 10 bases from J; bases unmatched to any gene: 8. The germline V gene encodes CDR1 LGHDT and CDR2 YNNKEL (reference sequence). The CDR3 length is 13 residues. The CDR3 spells CASSDTGVREQFF. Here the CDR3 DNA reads TGTGCCAGCAGCGATACAGGGGTTCGGGAGCAGTTCTTC.

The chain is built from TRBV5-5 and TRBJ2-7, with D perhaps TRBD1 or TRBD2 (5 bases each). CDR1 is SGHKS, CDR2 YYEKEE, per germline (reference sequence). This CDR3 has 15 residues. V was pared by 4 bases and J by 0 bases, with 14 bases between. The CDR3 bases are TGTGCCAGCAGCGCACGGGACGGAAGCTCCTACGAGCAGTACTTC. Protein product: CASSARDGSSYEQYF.

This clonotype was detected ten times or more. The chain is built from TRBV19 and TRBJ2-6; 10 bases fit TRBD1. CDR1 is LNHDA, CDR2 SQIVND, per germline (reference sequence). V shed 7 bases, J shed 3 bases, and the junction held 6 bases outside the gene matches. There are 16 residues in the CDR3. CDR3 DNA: TGTGCCAGTACCTTGACAGGGGGCGTTGGGGCCAACGTCCTGACTTTC. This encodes CASTLTGGVGANVLTF. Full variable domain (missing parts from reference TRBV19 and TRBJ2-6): DGGITQSPKYLFRKEGQNVTLSCEQNLNHDAMYWYRQDPGQGLRLIYYSQIVNDFQKGDIAEGYSVSREKKESFPLTVTSAQKNPTAFYLCASTLTGGVGANVLTFGAGSRLTVL.

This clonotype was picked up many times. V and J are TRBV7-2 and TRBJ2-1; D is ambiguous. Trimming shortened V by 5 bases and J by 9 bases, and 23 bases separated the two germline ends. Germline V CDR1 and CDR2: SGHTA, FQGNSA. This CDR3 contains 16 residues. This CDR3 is CASSVGRSWGWSEQFF. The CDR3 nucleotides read TGTGCCAGCAGCGTAGGACGATCTTGGGGTTGGAGTGAGCAGTTCTTC.

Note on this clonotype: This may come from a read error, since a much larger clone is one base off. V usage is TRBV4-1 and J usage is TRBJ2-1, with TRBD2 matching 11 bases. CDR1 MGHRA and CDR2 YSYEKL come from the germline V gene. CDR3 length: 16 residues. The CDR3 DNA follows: TGCGCCAACAGCTCTAGCGGGAGGAGCTCCTACAATGAGCAGTTCTTC. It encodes CANSSSGRSSYNEQFF.

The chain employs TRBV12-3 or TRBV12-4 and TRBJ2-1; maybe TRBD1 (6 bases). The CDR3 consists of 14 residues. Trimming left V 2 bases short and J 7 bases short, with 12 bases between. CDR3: CASSLTTGQNEQFF. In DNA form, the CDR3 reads TGTGCCAGCAGTTTAACGACCGGACAGAATGAGCAGTTCTTC.

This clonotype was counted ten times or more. CDR3 loop: CAWTVPGRDGYTF. The CDR3 coding sequence is TGTGCCTGGACCGTCCCGGGGAGAGATGGCTACACCTTC. The chain combines TRBV30 with TRBJ1-2; D is uncertain. The germline V gene encodes CDR1 GTSNPN and CDR2 SVGIG (reference sequence). The V and J ends lost 4 bases and 6 bases respectively, with 15 bases between them. The CDR3 loop spans 13 amino acids. The complete variable domain, with remaining parts taken from reference TRBV30 and TRBJ1-2, reads SQTIHQWPATLVQPVGSPLSLECTVEGTSNPNLYWYRQAAGRGLQLLFYSVGIGQISSEVPQNLSASRPQDRQFILSSKKLLLSDSGFYLCAWTVPGRDGYTFGSGTRLTVV.

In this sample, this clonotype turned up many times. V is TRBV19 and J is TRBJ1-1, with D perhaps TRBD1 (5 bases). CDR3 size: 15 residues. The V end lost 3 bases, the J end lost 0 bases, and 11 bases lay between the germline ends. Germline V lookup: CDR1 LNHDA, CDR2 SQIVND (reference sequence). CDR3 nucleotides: TGTGCCAGTAGTATGCCGACAGCCGTGAACACTGAAGCTTTCTTT. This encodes CASSMPTAVNTEAFF. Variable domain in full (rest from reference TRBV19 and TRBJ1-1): DGGITQSPKYLFRKEGQNVTLSCEQNLNHDAMYWYRQDPGQGLRLIYYSQIVNDFQKGDIAEGYSVSREKKESFPLTVTSAQKNPTAFYLCASSMPTAVNTEAFFGQGTRLTVV.

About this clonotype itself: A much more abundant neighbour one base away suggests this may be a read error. The CDR3 protein is CTSGSQETQYF. Written as DNA, the CDR3 is TGTACCAGCGGCTCCCAAGAGACCCAGTACTTC. This chain links TRBV7-6 with TRBJ2-5, with D possibly matching TRBD2 (5 bases). CDR1 SGHVS and CDR2 FNYEAQ come from the germline V gene. The length of the CDR3 is 11 residues.

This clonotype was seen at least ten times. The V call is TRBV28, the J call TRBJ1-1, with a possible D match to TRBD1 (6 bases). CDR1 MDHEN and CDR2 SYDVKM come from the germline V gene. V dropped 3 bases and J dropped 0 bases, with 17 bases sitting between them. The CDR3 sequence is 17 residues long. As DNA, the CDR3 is TGTGCCAGCAGTTTTTCGGGGGCCGCTGACATGAACACTGAAGCTTTCTTT. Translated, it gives CASSFSGAADMNTEAFF.

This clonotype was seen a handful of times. This chain's CDR3 is CASSLEWVADTQYF. In nucleotides, the CDR3 is TGTGCCAGCAGCTTAGAGTGGGTAGCAGATACGCAGTATTTT. The chain joins TRBV11-2 to TRBJ2-3; D unresolved. Trimming shortened V by 0 bases and J by 4 bases, and 8 bases separated the two germline ends. The germline V gene encodes CDR1 SGHAT and CDR2 FQNNGV. This CDR3 has 14 residues.

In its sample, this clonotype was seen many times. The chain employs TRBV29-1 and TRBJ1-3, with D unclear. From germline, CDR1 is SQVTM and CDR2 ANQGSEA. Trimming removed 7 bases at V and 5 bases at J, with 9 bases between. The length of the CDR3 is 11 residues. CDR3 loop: CSASSRNTIYF. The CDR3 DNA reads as TGCAGCGCCTCCAGTAGAAACACCATATATTTT. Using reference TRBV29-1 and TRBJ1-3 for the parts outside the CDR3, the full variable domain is SAVISQKPSRDICQRGTSLTIQCQVDSQVTMMFWYRQQPGQSLTLIATANQGSEATYESGFVIDKFPISRPNLTFSTLTVSNMSPEDSSIYLCSASSRNTIYFGEGSWLTVV.

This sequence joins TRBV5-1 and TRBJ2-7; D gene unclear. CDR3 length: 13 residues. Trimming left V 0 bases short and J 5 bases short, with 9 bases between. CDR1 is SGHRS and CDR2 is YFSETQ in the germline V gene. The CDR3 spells CASSLVAGHEQYF. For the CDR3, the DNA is TGCGCCAGCAGCTTGGTGGCAGGCCACGAGCAGTACTTC. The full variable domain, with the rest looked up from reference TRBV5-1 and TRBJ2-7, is KAGVTQTPRYLIKTRGQQVTLSCSPISGHRSVSWYQQTPGQGLQFLFEYFSETQRNKGNFPGRFSGRQFSNSRSEMNVSTLELGDSALYLCASSLVAGHEQYFGPGTRLTVT.

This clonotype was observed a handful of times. The CDR3 spells CASSDGLASDTQYF. The CDR3 bases are TGTGCCAGCAGTGACGGACTAGCTTCAGATACGCAGTATTTT. This chain links TRBV3-1 with TRBJ2-3; 8 bases agree with TRBD2. Germline CDR1 reads LGHDT; CDR2 reads YNNKEL (reference sequence). Germline trimming cut 6 bases from V and 4 bases from J; bases unmatched to any gene: 6. There are 14 residues in the CDR3.

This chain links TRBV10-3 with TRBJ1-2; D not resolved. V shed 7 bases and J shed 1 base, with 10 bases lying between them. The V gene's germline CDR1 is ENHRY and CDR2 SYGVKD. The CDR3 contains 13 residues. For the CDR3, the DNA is TGTGCCATCACTCAGGACCTTAACTATGGCTACACCTTC. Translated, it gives CAITQDLNYGYTF.

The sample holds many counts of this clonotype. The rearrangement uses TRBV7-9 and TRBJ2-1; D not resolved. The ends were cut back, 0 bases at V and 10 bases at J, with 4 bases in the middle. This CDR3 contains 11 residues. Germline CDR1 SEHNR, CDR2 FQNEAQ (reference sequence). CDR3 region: CASSLAREQFF. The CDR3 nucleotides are TGTGCCAGCAGCTTAGCCCGGGAGCAGTTCTTC.

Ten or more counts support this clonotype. The CDR3 loop is CASTGPHGGSYEQYF. CDR3 coding DNA: TGTGCCAGCACGGGACCACACGGGGGGTCCTACGAGCAGTACTTC. The gene calls are TRBV28 and TRBJ2-7, with TRBD2 matching 7 bases. J lost 1 base, V lost 7 bases, and 10 bases had no gene match. Germline V gives CDR1 MDHEN, CDR2 SYDVKM. The CDR3 contains 15 residues.

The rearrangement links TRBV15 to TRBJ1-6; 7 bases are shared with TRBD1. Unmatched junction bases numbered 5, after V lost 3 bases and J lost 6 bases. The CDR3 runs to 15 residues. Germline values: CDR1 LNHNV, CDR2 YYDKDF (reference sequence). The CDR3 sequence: CATSSTRGLNSPLHF. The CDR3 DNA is TGTGCCACCAGCAGTACTAGGGGGCTTAATTCACCCCTCCACTTT.